The clone carrying this T cell receptor beta chain was detected many times. This CDR3 comprises 16 residues. The V gene's germline CDR1 is SNHLY and CDR2 FYNNEI. Trimming cost V 6 bases and J 4 bases; bases outside gene matches: 9. This specimen belongs to a study of blood T cell repertoires in COVID-19. Study-wide context: From the United States, Italy and Spain came samples of acute and convalescent COVID-19. Sample material is recorded as cDNA or gDNA derived from T cells, B-cell-depleted T cells, or PBMCs.

In the original processing: Reference gene primer amplification in the assay estimated nucleated cell counts. Data came from immunoSEQ multiplex PCR; TCRdb stores just in-frame clones and leaves some out. That table is the source of V, J and clone size, and D and trimming were worked out from the DNA. The table includes some 250,000 clones, over 70% detected once. The rearrangement links TRBV2 to TRBJ1-5, with 10 bases that match TRBD1. This TCR was sampled from a woman of 80 years or more with acute or convalescent COVID-19. Specimen: peripheral blood. CDR3 protein: CASRQGGQGMNQPQHF. CDR3 DNA: TGTGCCAGCAGGCAAGGGGGACAGGGGATGAATCAGCCCCAGCATTTT.